These 9 T cell receptor beta chains originate from one sample sequenced in a study of siplizumab effects on memory and regulatory T cells (dated by TCRdb to 2018 to 2020). Library preparation used the immunoSEQ multiplex PCR assay. In its TCRdb copy, this immuneACCESS table keeps in-frame sequences only and misses some clones. Where compared with another copy, unresolved V genes explain less than half of these, and the others have no known cause. The sample includes 100,000 to 110,000 clones, with approximately 91% observed a single time. The top ten clonotypes cover around 0.15% of the sample. The sequencing sample was made of CD4+ T cells sorted from blood. These receptor sequences come from a human donor in good health.

This chain uses TRBV5-1 with TRBJ2-1; 8 bases map to TRBD1. Germline V gene data show CDR1 as SGHRS and CDR2 as YFSETQ. This CDR3 has 17 amino acids. V trimming: 4 bases; J trimming: 7 bases; junction bases outside the gene matches: 16. The CDR3 loop is CASSAYTGTGFGNEQFF. DNA for the CDR3: TGCGCCAGCAGCGCATATACCGGGACAGGTTTCGGGAATGAGCAGTTCTTC.

CDR3 coding DNA: TGTGCCAGCAGCTTCCTCGGTAGATGGACTGGGGAGCAGTACTTC. Translation gives CASSFLGRWTGEQYF. J is TRBJ2-7 and V is TRBV5-6; D possibly corresponds to TRBD2 (5 bases). V was trimmed by 2 bases and J by 7 bases, leaving 19 bases between them. Per the germline V gene, CDR1 is SGHDT and CDR2 is YYEEEE. This CDR3 is 15 amino acids long.

The chain employs TRBV28 and TRBJ1-6; 8 bases line up with TRBD1. Germline trimming cut 8 bases from V and 7 bases from J; bases unmatched to any gene: 10. This CDR3 contains 15 residues. CDR1 is MDHEN, CDR2 SYDVKM, per germline. CDR3 nucleotide sequence: TGTGCCAGCCGCGAACCGGGACAGGTCAATTCACCCCTCCACTTT. Translation gives CASREPGQVNSPLHF.

The genes are TRBV19 and TRBJ1-3, with D maybe TRBD1 (5 bases). The germline gives CDR1 LNHDA, CDR2 SQIVND (reference sequence). V shed 9 bases and J shed 6 bases, with 15 bases lying between them. This CDR3 contains 13 residues. This chain's CDR3 is CARYQGPENTIYF. For the CDR3, the DNA is TGTGCCAGGTACCAGGGTCCGGAAAACACCATATATTTT.

The chain recombines TRBV6-5 with TRBJ2-3; no clear D. Trimming pared 3 bases from V and 0 bases from J, leaving 7 bases between. The CDR3 totals 14 residues. Per the germline V gene, CDR1 is MNHEY and CDR2 is SVGAGI. CDR3 sequence (DNA): TGTGCCAGCAGTTATAGTGTTAGCACAGATACGCAGTATTTT. Protein product: CASSYSVSTDTQYF.

The chain couples TRBV5-6 to TRBJ2-5; tentative D call: TRBD2 (5 bases). Germline V lookup: CDR1 SGHDT, CDR2 YYEEEE. This CDR3 is built from 14 residues. Trimming cost V 4 bases and J 3 bases, with 13 bases left between them. The CDR3 coding sequence is TGTGCCAGCAGCCTAAGCGGAGCGGAAGAGACCCAGTACTTC. It translates to CASSLSGAEETQYF.

This clone was picked up a small number of times. DNA of the CDR3: TGTGCCAGCAGCTACCTACAGGGGAAGGGAGAGACCCAGTACTTC. Protein product: CASSYLQGKGETQYF. This chain links TRBV11-2 with TRBJ2-5, with 7 bases that match TRBD1. Germline CDR1 and CDR2: SGHAT and FQNNGV. This CDR3 is built from 15 residues. V dropped 4 bases and J dropped 4; count of bases not matched to a gene: 9.

This chain connects TRBV15 to TRBJ2-7; 11 bases line up with TRBD2. The germline gives CDR1 LNHNV, CDR2 YYDKDF (reference sequence). This CDR3 spans 18 amino acids. V shed 1 base, J shed 2 bases, and the junction held 10 bases outside the gene matches. The CDR3 DNA sequence: TGTGCCACCAGCAGAGGTGCTAGCGGGGGGTCCTGGGCCTACGAGCAGTACTTC. Amino acids: CATSRGASGGSWAYEQYF. The full variable domain, in which reference TRBV15 and TRBJ2-7 provide the parts outside the CDR3, is DAMVIQNPRYQVTQFGKPVTLSCSQTLNHNVMYWYQQKSSQAPKLLFHYYDKDFNNEADTPDNFQSRRPNTSFCFLDIRSPGLGDTAMYLCATSRGASGGSWAYEQYFGPGTRLTVT.

The chain employs TRBV7-6 and TRBJ2-3; 11 positions agree with TRBD2. V was pared by 5 bases and J by 1 base, with 11 bases of the junction left unmatched. The CDR3 sequence is 18 residues long. Germline V gene sequence: CDR1 SGHVS, CDR2 FNYEAQ. The CDR3 sequence: CASSERNKGLAGTDTQYF. DNA for the CDR3: TGTGCCAGCAGCGAACGGAATAAGGGACTAGCGGGCACAGATACGCAGTATTTT.